Presented here are 8 T cell receptor beta chains from one specimen sequenced in a study of blood T cell repertoires in COVID-19. Some clones are missing from TCRdb's copy, which holds only in-frame ones; the method was immunoSEQ multiplex PCR. This table has some 300,000 clones, roughly 86% appearing once. Source material: PBMCs or T cells enriched from blood (not recorded which). These receptors were obtained from a woman aged 45-59 years who had been exposed to COVID-19.

This clone was recorded a few times. The J gene is TRBJ1-5, the V gene TRBV5-1, with 7 positions matching TRBD1. This CDR3 is built from 15 residues. V was clipped by 0 bases and J by 6 bases; unmatched bases: 6. Germline V gene lookup returns CDR1 SGHRS and CDR2 YFSETQ. CDR3 amino acids: CASSLDGAGGQPQHF. In DNA, the CDR3 is TGCGCCAGCAGCTTGGACGGGGCAGGGGGTCAGCCCCAGCATTTT.

The genes are TRBV5-1 and TRBJ2-3; weak D call: TRBD2 (5 bases). This CDR3 comprises 15 residues. CDR1 SGHRS and CDR2 YFSETQ come from the germline V gene. Trimming pared 3 bases from V and 4 bases from J, leaving 15 bases between. The CDR3: CASSSEPGGPDTQYF. CDR3 sequence (DNA): TGCGCCAGCAGCTCCGAACCCGGCGGGCCAGATACGCAGTATTTT.

The genes are TRBV11-2 and TRBJ2-7; the D gene is possibly TRBD2 (6 bases). The CDR3 is 14 amino acids. V was shortened by 1 base and J by 7 bases, with 14 bases between the two germline ends. Per germline, CDR1 SGHAT and CDR2 FQNNGV. The CDR3: CASSLVGFGGEQYF. The CDR3 DNA is TGTGCCAGCAGCTTAGTCGGGTTTGGGGGGGAGCAGTACTTC.

This rearrangement joins TRBV20-1 to TRBJ1-1; 8 bases are shared with TRBD1. Germline-derived CDR1 and CDR2 are DFQATT and SNEGSKA (reference sequence). The CDR3 runs 14 residues. Germline trimming cut 5 bases from V and 5 bases from J; bases unmatched to any gene: 10. The CDR3 reads CSAGDRGTGTEAFF. The CDR3 nucleotides are TGCAGTGCTGGTGACAGGGGCACGGGGACTGAAGCTTTCTTT.

This chain uses TRBV11-2 with TRBJ2-2, with 11 bases matching TRBD2. V lost 4 bases, J lost 7 bases, and 8 bases stayed unmatched. There are 16 residues in the CDR3. Germline-derived CDR1 and CDR2 are SGHAT and FQNNGV. The CDR3 sequence is CASSSLAGGLIGELFF. CDR3 in DNA: TGTGCCAGCAGCTCCTTAGCGGGGGGGCTAATCGGGGAGCTGTTTTTT.

The chain recombines TRBV6-1 with TRBJ1-4, with D possibly being TRBD1 (6 bases). The CDR3 totals 16 residues. Germline loops: CDR1 MNHNS, CDR2 SASEGT. Between the trimmed V and J ends, which lost 3 bases and 7 bases, there was a span of 18 bases. The CDR3 DNA follows: TGTGCCAGCAGTGAGACAGGAGTCCTGGTTTTTGAAAAACTGTTTTTT. It encodes CASSETGVLVFEKLFF.

About this clone: At one end, the junction sequence differs from germline, possibly due to a read error. The chain joins TRBV3-1 (or the pseudogene TRBV3-2) to TRBJ2-1; D might be TRBD1 (5 bases). The CDR3 length is 14 residues. Germline V gene sequence: CDR1 LGHDT, CDR2 YNNKEL (reference sequence). The CDR3 DNA sequence: TGTGCCAGCAGCCAAGATTGGCAGGGAAGGAGTACGGTCTTC. Protein product: CASSQDWQGRSTVF.

The genes are TRBV3-1 (or the pseudogene TRBV3-2) and TRBJ2-7; D gene uncertain. Trimming took off 1 base at V and 7 bases at J, with 5 bases between the two ends. CDR3 length: 11 amino acids. Germline CDR1 and CDR2: LGHDT and YNNKEL (reference sequence). The DNA of the CDR3 is TGTGCCAGCAGCCAAGTTGCGGAGCAGTACTTC. This gives the protein CASSQVAEQYF.